The clone carrying this TCR beta chain has a count of ten or more. What it binds is not known. This entry belongs to a study of CD8 T cells in ankylosing spondylitis. Library preparation for TCR beta used quantitative 5'-RACE with molecular barcodes. TCRdb processed the 5' RACE reads anew with MiXCR; each CDR3 protein has one entry. This table has roughly 90,000 distinct CDR3 sequences, about 9% appearing once. The length of the CDR3 is 16 residues. Between the trimmed V and J ends, which lost 0 bases and 0 bases, there was a span of 12 bases. From germline, CDR1 is SGHDT and CDR2 YYEEEE. Points from the study as a whole: Previously reported in reactive arthritis synovial fluid and blood were some of the motif variants. Seemingly distinctive of ankylosing spondylitis blood was a TCR beta motif formed by eight highly homologous variants. Significantly higher representation of disease-linked clones was reported for matched ankylosing spondylitis synovial fluid.

The sequenced material came from blood, either unsorted or a sorted T cell fraction (not recorded which). The chain couples TRBV5-6 to TRBJ1-1; tentatively, D is TRBD1 (5 bases). This TCR derives from a male donor with ankylosing spondylitis. Here the CDR3 reads CASSLGVAGLNTEAFF. Here the CDR3 DNA reads TGTGCCAGCAGCTTGGGTGTTGCAGGGCTGAACACTGAAGCTTTCTTT.